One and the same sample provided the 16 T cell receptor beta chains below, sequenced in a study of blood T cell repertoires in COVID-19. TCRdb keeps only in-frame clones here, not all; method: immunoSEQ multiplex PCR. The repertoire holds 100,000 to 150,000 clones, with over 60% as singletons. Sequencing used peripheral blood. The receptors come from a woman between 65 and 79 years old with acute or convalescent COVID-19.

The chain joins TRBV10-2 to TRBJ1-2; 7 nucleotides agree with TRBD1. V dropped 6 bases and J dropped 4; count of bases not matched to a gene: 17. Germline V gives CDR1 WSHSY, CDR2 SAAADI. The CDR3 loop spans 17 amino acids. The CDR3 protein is CASRALPRGRRGYGYTF. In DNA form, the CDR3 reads TGCGCCAGCAGGGCCCTACCAAGGGGGCGACGTGGCTATGGCTACACCTTC.

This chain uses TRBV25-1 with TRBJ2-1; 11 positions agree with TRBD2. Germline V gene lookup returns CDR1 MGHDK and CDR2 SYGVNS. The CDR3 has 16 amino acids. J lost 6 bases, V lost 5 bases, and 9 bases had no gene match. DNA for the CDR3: TGTGCCAGCAGTACTAGCGGGAGAAGGGCTTCCAATGAGCAGTTCTTC. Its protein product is CASSTSGRRASNEQFF.

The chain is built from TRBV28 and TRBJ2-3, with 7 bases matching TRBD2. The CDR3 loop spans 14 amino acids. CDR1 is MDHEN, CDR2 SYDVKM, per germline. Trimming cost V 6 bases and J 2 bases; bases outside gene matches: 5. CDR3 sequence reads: CASSSSGNTDTQYF. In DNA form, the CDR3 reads TGTGCCAGCAGCTCTAGCGGAAACACAGATACGCAGTATTTT.

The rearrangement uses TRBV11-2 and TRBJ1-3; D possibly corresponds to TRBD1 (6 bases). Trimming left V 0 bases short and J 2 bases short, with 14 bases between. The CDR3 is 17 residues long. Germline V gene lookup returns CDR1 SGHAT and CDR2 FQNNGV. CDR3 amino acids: CASSLDPAGAAGNTIYF. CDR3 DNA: TGTGCCAGCAGCTTAGATCCCGCAGGGGCTGCTGGAAACACCATATATTTT.

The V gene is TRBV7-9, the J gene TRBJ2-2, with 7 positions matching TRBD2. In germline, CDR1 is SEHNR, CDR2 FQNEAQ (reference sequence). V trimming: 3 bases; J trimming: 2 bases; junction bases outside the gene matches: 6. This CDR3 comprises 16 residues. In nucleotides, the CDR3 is TGTGCCAGCAGCTTCAGCGGGGTCAAAAACACCGGGGAGCTGTTTTTT. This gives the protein CASSFSGVKNTGELFF.

CDR3 region: CAWNTGGADTQYF. The CDR3 nucleotides read TGTGCCTGGAACACAGGGGGCGCAGATACGCAGTATTTT. The rearrangement links TRBV30 to TRBJ2-3; 9 positions match TRBD1. This CDR3 comprises 13 residues. Trimming took 4 bases from V and 4 from J; bases not matched to a gene: 3. The germline CDR1 and CDR2 sequences are GTSNPN and SVGIG (reference sequence).

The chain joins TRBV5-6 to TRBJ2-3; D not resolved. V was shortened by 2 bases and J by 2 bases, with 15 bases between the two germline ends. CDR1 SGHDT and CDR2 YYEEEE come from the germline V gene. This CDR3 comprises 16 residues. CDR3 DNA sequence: TGTGCCAGCAGCTTCCGTGCGGTAACTTCCACAGATACGCAGTATTTT. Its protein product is CASSFRAVTSTDTQYF.

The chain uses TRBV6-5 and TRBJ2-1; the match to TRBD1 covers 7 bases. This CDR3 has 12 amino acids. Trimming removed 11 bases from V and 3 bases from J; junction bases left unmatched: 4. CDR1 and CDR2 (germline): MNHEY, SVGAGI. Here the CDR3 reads CAAGDSYNEQFF. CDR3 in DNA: TGTGCCGCCGGGGACAGCTACAATGAGCAGTTCTTC.

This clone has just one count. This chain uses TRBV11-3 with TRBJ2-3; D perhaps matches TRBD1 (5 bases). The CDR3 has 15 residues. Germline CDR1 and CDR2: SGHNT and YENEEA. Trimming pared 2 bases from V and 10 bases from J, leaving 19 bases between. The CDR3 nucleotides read TGTGCCAGCAGCTTATTAGGGGCCCGAGAGGAGCCGCAGTATTTT. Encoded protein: CASSLLGAREEPQYF.

DNA of the CDR3: TGTGCCAGCAGCTCCAGGGGGGCAAGGTCCTATGGCTACACCTTC. Translation: CASSSRGARSYGYTF. The V and J genes are TRBV6-5 and TRBJ1-2; 7 positions match TRBD1. The CDR3 is 15 residues long. Germline V gives CDR1 MNHEY, CDR2 SVGAGI. The ends lost 6 bases at V and 4 bases at J; junction bases unmatched: 11.

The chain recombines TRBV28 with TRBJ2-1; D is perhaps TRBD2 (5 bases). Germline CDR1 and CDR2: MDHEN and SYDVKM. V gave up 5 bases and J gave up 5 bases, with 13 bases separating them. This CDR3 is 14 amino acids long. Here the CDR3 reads CASSASGRDNEQFF. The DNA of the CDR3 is TGTGCCAGCAGTGCAAGCGGCCGCGACAATGAGCAGTTCTTC.

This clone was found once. CDR3 sequence (DNA): TGTGCCAGCTCCGGGGGGACCCAGCATTTT. Translated: CASSGGTQHF. This sequence joins TRBV12-3 or TRBV12-4 and TRBJ1-5; perhaps TRBD1 as D (5 bases). The CDR3 is made up of 10 amino acids. V was shortened by 8 bases and J by 11 bases, with 10 bases between the two germline ends.

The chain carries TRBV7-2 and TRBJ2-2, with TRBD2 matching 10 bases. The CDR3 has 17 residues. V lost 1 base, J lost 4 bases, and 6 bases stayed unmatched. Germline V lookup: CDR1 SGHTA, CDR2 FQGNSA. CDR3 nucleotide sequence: TGTGCCAGCAGCTTAGTCGGGATAGCGGGGGGCACCGGGGAGCTGTTTTTT. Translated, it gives CASSLVGIAGGTGELFF.

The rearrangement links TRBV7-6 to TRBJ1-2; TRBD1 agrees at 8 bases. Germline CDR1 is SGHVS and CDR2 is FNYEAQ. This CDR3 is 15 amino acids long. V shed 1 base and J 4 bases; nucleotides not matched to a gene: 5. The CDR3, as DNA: TGTGCCAGCAGCTTAGGTCCAGGGGGCGCCTATGGCTACACCTTC. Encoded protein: CASSLGPGGAYGYTF.

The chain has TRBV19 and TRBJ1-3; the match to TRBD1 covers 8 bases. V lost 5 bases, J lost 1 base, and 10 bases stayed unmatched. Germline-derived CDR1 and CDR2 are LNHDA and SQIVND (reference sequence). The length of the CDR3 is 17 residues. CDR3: CASSPRTGSESGNTIYF. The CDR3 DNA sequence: TGTGCCAGTAGTCCACGGACAGGGAGCGAATCTGGAAACACCATATATTTT.

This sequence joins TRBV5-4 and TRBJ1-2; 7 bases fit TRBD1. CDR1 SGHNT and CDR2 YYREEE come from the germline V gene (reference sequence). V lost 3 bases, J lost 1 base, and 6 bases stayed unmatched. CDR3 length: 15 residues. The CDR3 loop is CASSSGQRHNYGYTF. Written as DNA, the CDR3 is TGTGCCAGCAGCTCGGGACAGAGACATAACTATGGCTACACCTTC.